This T cell receptor beta chain was documented in a study of blood T cell repertoires in COVID-19. For the study at large: Both acute and convalescent COVID-19 samples were obtained from the United States, Italy and Spain. The analysed material was cDNA or gDNA that came from T cells, B-cell-depleted T cells, or PBMCs.

In the original workflow: Amplification of reference gene primers was used by the study to estimate nucleated cell counts. Libraries were prepared by immunoSEQ multiplex PCR; TCRdb keeps only in-frame clonotypes and omits some of them. That table gives V, J and clone size, and the DNA gave D and trimming. Here the sample spans some 110,000 clones, roughly 79% being singletons. Sequencing used peripheral blood. This receptor was identified in a man aged 80 or over with acute or convalescent COVID-19.

The CDR3 DNA follows: TGTGCCAGTAGTAGTACAGGGTACGTCACTGAAGCTTTCTTT. Amino acid sequence: CASSSTGYVTEAFF. The V gene is TRBV19, the J gene TRBJ1-1, with D perhaps TRBD1 (6 bases). CDR3 length: 14 residues. Trimming left V 4 bases short and J 4 bases short, with 13 bases between. Germline CDR1 LNHDA, CDR2 SQIVND (reference sequence).